The rows below give T cell receptor beta chains drawn from one sample of a study of shared clonotypes between healthy human individuals. Profiling relied on immunoSEQ multiplex PCR, and the TCRdb table lists in-frame clones only, not all of them. This table has a few million clones, 93% appearing once. Sequenced sample: naive CD4+ T cells from PBMCs. These receptors were taken from a young man in good health. Some clones in this sample may be carry-over from other donors' samples. Each CDR3 is given with its conserved first and last residue. D genes are given only for firm matches. Some rows mark clone size as missing; the rest say once, few, many or name a class of expanded clone.

TRBV5-1	NA	TRBJ1-4	once	CASSARGGHEKLFF	TGCGCCAGCAGTGCCCGGGGTGGGCATGAAAAACTGTTTTTT
TRBV9	TRBD2	TRBJ2-5	NA	CASSVGGSGRVIETQYF	TGTGCCAGCAGCGTCGGAGGTAGCGGGAGGGTTATAGAGACCCAGTACTTC
TRBV19	NA	TRBJ2-3	NA	CASAGQGSVATQYF	TGTGCCAGCGCCGGTCAGGGTTCAGTAGCTACGCAGTATTTT
TRBV7-9	NA	TRBJ1-1	NA	CASSLPMGEAFF	TGTGCCAGCAGCTTACCCATGGGTGAAGCCTTCTTT
TRBV29-1	NA	TRBJ2-2	NA	CSVAATNTGELFF	TGCAGCGTTGCGGCTACGAACACCGGGGAGCTGTTTTTT
TRBV19	NA	TRBJ1-2	NA	CASTYDRISYGYTF	TGTGCCAGTACCTATGACAGAATCTCCTATGGCTACACCTTC
TRBV5-1	TRBD2	TRBJ2-7	NA	CASSPGLAGFYEQYF	TGCGCCAGCAGCCCGGGACTAGCGGGATTCTACGAGCAGTACTTC
TRBV6-6	NA	TRBJ2-1	once	CASSQSAEAQFF	TGTGCCAGCAGCCAGAGTGCCGAGGCGCAGTTCTTC
TRBV9	NA	TRBJ2-3	NA	CASSTSASTDTQYF	NA
TRBV7-8	TRBD1	TRBJ2-7	NA	CASSSPNRGTYEQYF	TGTGCCAGCAGCTCACCAAACAGGGGCACCTACGAGCAGTACTTC
TRBV9	NA	TRBJ2-3	NA	CASSVGLSTDTQYF	TGTGCCAGCAGCGTAGGGCTTAGCACAGATACGCAGTATTTT
TRBV10-2	NA	TRBJ1-4	NA	CASSDTRRESEKLFF	TGCGCCAGCAGTGACACAAGGCGGGAGTCTGAAAAACTGTTTTTT
TRBV5-1	TRBD1	TRBJ1-1	once	CASSEKQGLPTEAFF	TGCGCCAGCAGCGAGAAACAGGGGTTGCCGACTGAAGCTTTCTTT
TRBV20-1	NA	TRBJ2-3	NA	CSATGTDTQYF	TGCAGTGCTACCGGCACAGATACGCAGTATTTT
TRBV5-4	TRBD2	TRBJ2-3	NA	CASSFRLAGWATDTQYF	TGTGCCAGCAGCTTTCGACTAGCGGGATGGGCCACAGATACGCAGTATTTT
TRBV21-1	NA	TRBJ1-1	NA	CASSKGRGTTEAFF	TGTGCCAGCAGCAAAGGGAGGGGGACCACTGAAGCTTTCTTT
TRBV5-1	TRBD2	TRBJ2-7	NA	CASSSFSGSIAYEQYF	TGCGCCAGCAGCTCGTTCAGCGGGAGTATAGCCTACGAGCAGTACTTC
TRBV9	NA	TRBJ2-3	NA	CASSVGLQGHFDTQYF	TGTGCCAGCAGCGTAGGCCTGCAGGGGCATTTCGATACGCAGTATTTT
TRBV6-5	TRBD2	TRBJ2-7	NA	CASSKEKTSVYEQYF	TGTGCCAGCAGTAAGGAAAAAACTAGCGTCTACGAGCAGTACTTC
TRBV7-3	NA	TRBJ1-4	NA	CASSLGGGRDEKLFF	TGTGCCAGCAGCTTAGGCGGGGGGCGCGATGAAAAACTGTTTTTT
TRBV7-9	NA	TRBJ2-1	NA	CASTGRGENEQFF	TGTGCCAGCACCGGGAGAGGCGAAAATGAGCAGTTCTTC
TRBV5-6	NA	TRBJ2-2	few	CASSLWGSGELFF	TGTGCCAGCAGCTTGTGGGGTTCGGGGGAGCTGTTTTTT
TRBV7-3	NA	TRBJ1-1	once	CASSLMGWTEAFF	TGTGCCAGCAGCTTAATGGGATGGACTGAAGCTTTCTTT
TRBV27	NA	TRBJ2-1	NA	CASSLGSDGDGLLNYNEQFF	TGTGCCAGCAGTTTAGGGTCTGACGGAGACGGCCTACTAAACTACAATGAGCAGTTCTTC